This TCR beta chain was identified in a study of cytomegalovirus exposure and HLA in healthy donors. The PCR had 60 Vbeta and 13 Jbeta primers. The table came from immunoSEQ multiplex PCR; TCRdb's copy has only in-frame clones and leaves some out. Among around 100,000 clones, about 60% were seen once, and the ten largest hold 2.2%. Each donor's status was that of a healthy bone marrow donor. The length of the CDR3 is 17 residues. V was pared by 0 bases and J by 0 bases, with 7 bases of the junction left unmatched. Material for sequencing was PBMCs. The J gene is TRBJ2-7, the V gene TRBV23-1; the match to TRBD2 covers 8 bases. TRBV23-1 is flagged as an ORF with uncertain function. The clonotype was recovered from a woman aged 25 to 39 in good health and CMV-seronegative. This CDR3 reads CASSQSLVAGSSYEQYF. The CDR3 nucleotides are TGCGCCAGCAGTCAATCGTTGGTAGCGGGATCCTCCTACGAGCAGTACTTC.